One sample yielded the 9 T cell receptor beta chains listed below, sequenced in a study of Graves' ophthalmopathy and Graves' hyperthyroidism (dated by TCRdb to 2016 to 2018). TCRdb shows the sequencer as Illumina HiSeq 2000. For repertoire sequencing, the TCR beta CDR3 regions were amplified from RNA transcripts. The first round was an RT-PCR using HTBI primers with the Qiagen OneStep RT-PCR kit, and this first round was followed by a second-round multiplex PCR, then size selection and purification. In TCRdb, the public reads were trimmed at Q25 with fastp and aligned with MiXCR, with productive beta chains retained. Each entry is one CDR3 protein sequence, shown with its most common DNA and genes. The sample table shows approximately 1.2 million distinct CDR3 sequences, and roughly two fifths are seen once. The ten largest make up 11% of the sample. The source material was peripheral blood or thyroid tissue (not recorded which). These receptor sequences come from an adult man with Graves' hyperthyroidism.

The rearrangement uses TRBV12-3 or TRBV12-4 and TRBJ2-2; D remains ambiguous. Deletions cut 4 bases from V and 6 bases from J, with 9 bases between. There are 13 residues in the CDR3. The CDR3 loop reads CASSSPAAGELFF. The CDR3 region has the DNA TGTGCCAGCAGTTCCCCCGCCGCCGGGGAGCTGTTTTTT.

This clonotype has only a few counts. This rearrangement joins TRBV29-1 to TRBJ1-4, with 9 bases fitting TRBD1. CDR3 size: 14 residues. The junction had 8 bases not matched to a gene; V was cut back by 4 bases and J by 8 bases. Germline CDR1 reads SQVTM; CDR2 reads ANQGSEA. CDR3 DNA sequence: TGCAGCGTTGGCGTACAGGGGGCGCGAGAAAAACTGTTTTTT. It translates to CSVGVQGAREKLFF.

This clonotype was counted a few times. The DNA for the CDR3 is TGTGCCAGCAGTTTAACAGGGACCTATAATTCACCCCTCCACTTT. It translates to CASSLTGTYNSPLHF. The chain links TRBV27 to TRBJ1-6, with D maybe TRBD1 (6 bases). Germline CDR1 reads MNHEY; CDR2 reads SMNVEV (reference sequence). The CDR3 contains 15 residues. V lost 2 bases and J 2 bases, leaving 7 bases between the germline ends.

V gene TRBV15 combines with J gene TRBJ2-3, with D perhaps matching TRBD2 (6 bases). In germline, CDR1 is LNHNV, CDR2 YYDKDF (reference sequence). The V end lost 0 bases, the J end lost 2 bases, and 15 bases lay between the germline ends. CDR3 length: 17 amino acids. This CDR3 reads CATSRERGGDLTDTQYF. The DNA of the CDR3 is TGTGCCACCAGCAGAGAGCGGGGCGGAGACCTCACAGATACGCAGTATTTT.

The rearrangement links TRBV12-3 or TRBV12-4 to TRBJ1-3; possible D gene TRBD1, 5 bases. This CDR3 is 16 amino acids long. V shed 6 bases and J shed 0 bases, with 15 bases lying between them. The DNA for the CDR3 is TGTGCCAGCAGCCTGTGGGACTGGAGCTCTGGAAACACCATATATTTT. Protein product: CASSLWDWSSGNTIYF.

On this clonotype: This likely comes from a read error, as the CDR3 has no conserved phenylalanine or tryptophan at its end. V is TRBV20-1 and J is TRBJ1-6; no clear D gene. V was pared by 2 bases and J by 7 bases, with 9 bases between. Germline V CDR1 and CDR2: DFQATT, SNEGSKA (reference sequence). The CDR3 has 13 amino acids. The CDR3 DNA sequence: TGCAGTGCTAGAAGCGGCGGAAATTCACCCCTCCACTGT. This codes for CSARSGGNSPLHC.

This clonotype was seen only a few times. The J gene is TRBJ1-6, the V gene TRBV30, with D unresolved. Germline V CDR1 and CDR2: GTSNPN, SVGIG (reference sequence). This CDR3 has 15 amino acids. Between the trimmed V and J ends, which lost 0 bases and 6 bases, there was a span of 12 bases. DNA for the CDR3: TGTGCCTGGAGTGTCGTCGGACCGATTAATTCACCCCTCCACTTT. It is translated as CAWSVVGPINSPLHF.

This clonotype was seen ten or more times. The CDR3, as DNA: TGTGCCAGCAGCTTTCCCGACGGACTCTATGGCTACACCTTC. As protein: CASSFPDGLYGYTF. The rearrangement joins TRBV7-9 to TRBJ1-2; D not resolved. The CDR3 has 14 amino acids. Germline V lookup: CDR1 SEHNR, CDR2 FQNEAQ (reference sequence). Trimming took 3 bases from V and 4 from J, leaving 12 bases between them.

In the case of this clonotype: Just one base apart from a much larger clone, this may be a read error. The chain uses TRBV24-1 and TRBJ2-2, with D unresolved. The germline V gene encodes CDR1 KGHDR and CDR2 SFDVKD. This CDR3 contains 14 residues. CDR3: CAASRNTGTGELFF. For the CDR3, the DNA is TGTGCCGCCAGCAGGAATACCGGCACCGGGGAGCTGTTTTTT.